These 7 T cell receptor beta chains were all obtained from the same sample, sequenced in a study of PD-1 blockade in classical Hodgkin lymphoma. Assay used: immunoSEQ multiplex PCR; TCRdb lists only in-frame clones, some missing. The sample lists about 60,000 clones, around 90% occurring once. Sample time point: cycle 4 day 1 (C4D1), after 5 to 7 weeks of nivolumab. Every patient was affected by relapse after autologous stem cell transplantation, while exposure to brentuximab vedotin was not uniform. The source was peripheral blood mononuclear cells (PBMCs), collected before the fourth cycle of nivolumab. The source is a human donor with classical Hodgkin lymphoma.

V gene TRBV19 combines with J gene TRBJ2-5, with 10 bases lining up with TRBD2. The ends lost 5 bases at V and 5 bases at J; junction bases unmatched: 5. This CDR3 is built from 14 residues. The germline V gene encodes CDR1 LNHDA and CDR2 SQIVND (reference sequence). The CDR3 nucleotides read TGTGCCAGTAGTGCCGGGACTAGCGTCGAGACCCAGTACTTC. Encoded protein: CASSAGTSVETQYF. The full variable domain, rest sourced from reference TRBV19 and TRBJ2-5, is DGGITQSPKYLFRKEGQNVTLSCEQNLNHDAMYWYRQDPGQGLRLIYYSQIVNDFQKGDIAEGYSVSREKKESFPLTVTSAQKNPTAFYLCASSAGTSVETQYFGPGTRLLVL.

The rearrangement uses TRBV12-1 and TRBJ2-1; the table's D call, TRBD2, was not checked against the DNA. TRBV12-1 is labeled a pseudogene. This CDR3 contains 16 residues. CDR3 loop: CASSFAGWEGYNEQFF. CDR3 DNA: TGTGCCAGCAGCTTTGCCGGGTGGGAGGGCTACAATGAGCAGTTCTTC.

The gene calls are TRBV15 and TRBJ2-1; 9 bases are a match to TRBD1. Germline CDR1 LNHNV, CDR2 YYDKDF (reference sequence). The J segment lost 5 bases and the V segment lost 1 base, leaving 0 bases of the junction unmatched. The CDR3 runs 14 residues. The DNA of the CDR3 is TGTGCCACCAGCAGAGGGACAGGGGACAATGAGCAGTTCTTC. Its protein is CATSRGTGDNEQFF.

The CDR3 reads CASSPHQNSVEQYF. CDR3 DNA: TGTGCCAGCTCACCACACCAGAACAGCGTCGAGCAGTACTTC. V and J are TRBV18 and TRBJ2-7; D unclear. Germline CDR1 is KGHSH and CDR2 is LQKENI. This CDR3 is built from 14 residues. The ends were cut back, 1 base at V and 6 bases at J, with 13 bases in the middle. The whole variable domain, filled in from reference TRBV18 and TRBJ2-7, reads NAGVMQNPRHLVRRRGQEARLRCSPMKGHSHVYWYRQLPEEGLKFMVYLQKENIIDESGMPKERFSAEFPKEGPSILRIQQVVRGDSAAYFCASSPHQNSVEQYFGPGTRLTVT.

The chain links TRBV6-6 to TRBJ2-7; D not resolved. There are 12 residues in the CDR3. CDR1 and CDR2 (germline): MNHNY, SVGAGI (reference sequence). Trimming cost V 2 bases and J 3 bases, with 5 bases left between them. The CDR3 DNA is TGTGCCAGCAGTTACCTTAACTACGAGCAGTACTTC. This encodes CASSYLNYEQYF.

The J gene is TRBJ2-7, the V gene TRBV7-8; D possibly corresponds to TRBD2 (6 bases). Trimming took 0 bases from V and 4 from J, leaving 13 bases between them. The CDR3 extends over 15 amino acids. CDR1 and CDR2 (germline): SGHVS, FQNEAQ. The CDR3 region has the DNA TGTGCCAGCAGCTTAGCGATAGGAGGGTTATACGAGCAGTACTTC. Its protein is CASSLAIGGLYEQYF.

In the case of this clone: The same CDR3 can be traced to other DNA sequences in this sample. V usage is TRBV28 and J usage is TRBJ2-3; D is undetermined. In germline, CDR1 is MDHEN, CDR2 SYDVKM. The V end was cut by 4 bases, the J end by 2 bases, with 1 base between. This CDR3 contains 11 residues. The CDR3 loop is CASSYTDTQYF. CDR3 sequence (DNA): TGTGCCAGCAGTTACACAGATACGCAGTATTTT. The variable domain in full, completed from reference TRBV28 and TRBJ2-3, reads DVKVTQSSRYLVKRTGEKVFLECVQDMDHENMFWYRQDPGLGLRLIYFSYDVKMKEKGDIPEGYSVSREKKERFSLILESASTNQTSMYLCASSYTDTQYFGPGTRLTVL.